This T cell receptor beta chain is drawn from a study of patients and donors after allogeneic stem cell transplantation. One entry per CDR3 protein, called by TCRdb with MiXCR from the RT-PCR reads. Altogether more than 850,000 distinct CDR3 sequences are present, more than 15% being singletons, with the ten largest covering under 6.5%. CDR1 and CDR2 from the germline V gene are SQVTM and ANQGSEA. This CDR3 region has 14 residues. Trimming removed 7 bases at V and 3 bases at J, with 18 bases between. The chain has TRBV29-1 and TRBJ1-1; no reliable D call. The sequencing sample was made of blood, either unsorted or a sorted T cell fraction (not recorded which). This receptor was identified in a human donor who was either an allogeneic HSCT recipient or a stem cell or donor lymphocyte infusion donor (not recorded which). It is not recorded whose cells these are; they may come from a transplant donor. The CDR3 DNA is TGCAGCGGCCACTCGGGCGGGCGGGACACTGAAGCTTTCTTT. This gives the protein CSGHSGGRDTEAFF.